This T cell receptor beta chain was captured in a study of blood T cell repertoires in COVID-19. This clone was seen only a few times. Sequencing used immunoSEQ multiplex PCR; TCRdb keeps in-frame clones, though not all of them. The data hold 200,000 to 250,000 clones, with over 70% observed a single time. Participant ages covered about 18 to 95 years across approximately 25 US areas. This TCR derives from a woman in her 30s who had been exposed to COVID-19. Material: PBMCs or T cells enriched from blood (not recorded which).

Here the CDR3 reads CAWSSTSGGGELFF. CDR3 nucleotide sequence: TGTGCCTGGAGTTCCACTAGCGGGGGCGGGGAGCTGTTTTTT. The chain uses TRBV30 and TRBJ2-2; 11 nucleotides agree with TRBD2. V was clipped by 2 bases and J by 7 bases; unmatched bases: 3. CDR1 and CDR2 (germline): GTSNPN, SVGIG (reference sequence). The CDR3 is made up of 14 amino acids.